The 13 T cell receptor beta chains below all came from one sample that was sequenced in a study of CD8 T cells in ankylosing spondylitis. TCRdb reprocessed the 5' RACE reads via MiXCR and lists one record per CDR3 protein. The sample contains roughly 130,000 distinct CDR3 sequences, roughly an eighth of which appear only once. Sequencing was carried out using blood, either unsorted or a sorted T cell fraction (not recorded which). These TCRs come from a female donor with ankylosing spondylitis or in good health (not recorded which).

This clonotype was counted ten times or more. The rearrangement links TRBV7-8 to TRBJ2-4; TRBD1 is a possible D gene (5 bases). The CDR3 is made up of 16 amino acids. Per the germline V gene, CDR1 is SGHVS and CDR2 is FQNEAQ. Trimming stripped 1 base from V and 0 bases from J, with 10 bases between. CDR3 loop: CASSLGTTLAKNIQYF. The CDR3 DNA reads TGTGCCAGCAGCTTAGGGACAACCCTAGCCAAAAACATTCAGTACTTC.

This clonotype was observed many times. The chain recombines TRBV5-1 with TRBJ2-7, with D perhaps matching TRBD2 (7 bases). Germline V gene data show CDR1 as SGHRS and CDR2 as YFSETQ. The length of the CDR3 is 15 residues. V lost 3 bases and J 0 bases, leaving 13 bases between the germline ends. In nucleotides, the CDR3 is TGCGCCAGCAGCTGGACGGGGGGCGCCTCCTACGAGCAGTACTTC. Its translation: CASSWTGGASYEQYF.

This chain joins TRBV5-1 and TRBJ2-5; D not certain. V lost 0 bases, J lost 3 bases, and 12 bases lay in between. Germline V gives CDR1 SGHRS, CDR2 YFSETQ. The CDR3 is 15 residues long. This CDR3 is CASSLAAVIEETQYF. The DNA of the CDR3 is TGCGCCAGCAGCTTGGCCGCGGTCATCGAAGAGACCCAGTACTTC.

The rearrangement uses TRBV20-1 and TRBJ2-7; 12 bases align to TRBD2. The V gene end was trimmed by 0 bases and the J gene end by 4 bases; junction bases not matched to a gene: 10. The germline V gene has CDR1 DFQATT and CDR2 SNEGSKA (reference sequence). The CDR3 has 17 residues. In DNA, the CDR3 is TGCAGTGCTAGAGATCCATACCGACTAGCGGGAGTATACGAGCAGTACTTC. The encoded protein is CSARDPYRLAGVYEQYF.

Ten or more counts support this clonotype. The chain uses TRBV27 and TRBJ2-5; D is unclear. Germline CDR1 is MNHEY and CDR2 is SMNVEV (reference sequence). The CDR3 is made up of 13 amino acids. Between the trimmed V and J ends, which lost 3 bases and 5 bases, there was a span of 10 bases. CDR3 nucleotides: TGTGCCAGCAGTTTGTGGCTAGGGGAGACCCAGTACTTC. This sequence encodes CASSLWLGETQYF.

This clonotype was seen many times. The gene calls are TRBV5-1 and TRBJ2-1, with TRBD1 matching over 8 bases. The CDR3 runs 14 residues. CDR1 is SGHRS, CDR2 YFSETQ, per germline. With V trimmed by 1 base and J by 4 bases, 1 base remained unmatched. The CDR3 protein is CASSLQGAYNEQFF. Here the CDR3 DNA reads TGCGCCAGCAGCTTGCAGGGGGCTTACAATGAGCAGTTCTTC.

The CDR3 bases are TGCGCCAGCAGCGAGACTGGGAGCTCCTACAATGAGCAGTTCTTC. This translates into CASSETGSSYNEQFF. The genes are TRBV5-1 and TRBJ2-1; tentatively, D is TRBD2 (5 bases). CDR3 size: 15 residues. Trimming left V 4 bases short and J 0 bases short, with 11 bases between. Germline assignment: CDR1 SGHRS and CDR2 YFSETQ.

The V and J genes are TRBV5-1 and TRBJ2-7, with 9 bases fitting TRBD2. The CDR3 loop spans 16 amino acids. After removal of 0 bases from V and 2 bases from J, the junction contained 6 bases not matched to a gene. Germline V gene sequence: CDR1 SGHRS, CDR2 YFSETQ. CDR3 region: CASSLGGGRATYEQYF. DNA of the CDR3: TGCGCCAGCAGCTTGGGGGGCGGGAGGGCCACCTACGAGCAGTACTTC.

V usage is TRBV29-1 and J usage is TRBJ2-5; D is possibly TRBD2 (6 bases). The length of the CDR3 is 13 residues. Trimming pared 5 bases from V and 6 bases from J, leaving 16 bases between. Germline CDR1 is SQVTM and CDR2 is ANQGSEA. The CDR3 DNA follows: TGCAGCGTTCAGCGGGTGGCTACCAAGACCCAGTACTTC. It translates to CSVQRVATKTQYF.

This clonotype came up a few times. The chain has TRBV7-2 and TRBJ2-3, with 11 bases matching TRBD2. This CDR3 has 16 amino acids. Germline CDR1 and CDR2: SGHTA and FQGNSA. V was clipped by 2 bases and J by 2 bases; unmatched bases: 3. In DNA, the CDR3 is TGTGCCAGCAGCTTATTAGCGGGGGGGCTCACAGATACGCAGTATTTT. Translation: CASSLLAGGLTDTQYF.

J is TRBJ1-1 and V is TRBV12-3 or TRBV12-4; no firm D call. The V and J ends lost 5 bases and 6 bases respectively, with 7 bases between them. CDR3 length equals 11 residues. The CDR3 DNA reads as TGTGCCAGCAGTCTTCTTTCTGAAGCTTTCTTT. Translation: CASSLLSEAFF.

This clonotype was counted ten times or more. V gene TRBV6-9 combines with J gene TRBJ2-2; D remains unclear. V lost 5 bases and J lost 8, with 12 bases in between. The CDR3 covers 13 residues. Germline CDR1 is MNHGY and CDR2 is SVAAGI. The chain's CDR3 is CASSEQIGGELFF. CDR3 bases: TGTGCCAGCAGTGAACAAATCGGGGGGGAGCTGTTTTTT.

This clonotype was detected a few times. The CDR3 region is CASSSRGLAGNTGELFF. The CDR3 DNA reads TGTGCCAGCAGTTCTCGGGGACTAGCGGGAAACACCGGGGAGCTGTTTTTT. This chain uses TRBV12-3 or TRBV12-4 with TRBJ2-2; TRBD2 matches 13 bases. The CDR3 consists of 17 residues. The V segment lost 4 bases and the J segment 2 bases; nucleotides outside the gene matches: 4.